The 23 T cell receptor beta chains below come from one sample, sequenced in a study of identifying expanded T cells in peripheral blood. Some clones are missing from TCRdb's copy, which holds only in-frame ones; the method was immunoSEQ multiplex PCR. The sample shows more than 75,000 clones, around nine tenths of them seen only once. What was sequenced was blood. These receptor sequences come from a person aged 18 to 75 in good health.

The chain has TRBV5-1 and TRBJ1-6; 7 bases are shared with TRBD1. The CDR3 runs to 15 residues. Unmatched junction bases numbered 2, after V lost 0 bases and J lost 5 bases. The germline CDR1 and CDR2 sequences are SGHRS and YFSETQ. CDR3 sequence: CASSLETGNNSPLHF. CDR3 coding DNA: TGCGCCAGCAGCTTGGAGACAGGGAATAATTCACCCCTCCACTTT.

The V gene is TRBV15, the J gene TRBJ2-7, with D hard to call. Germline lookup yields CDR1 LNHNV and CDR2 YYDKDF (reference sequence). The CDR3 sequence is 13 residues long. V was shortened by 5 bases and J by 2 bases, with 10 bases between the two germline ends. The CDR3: CATSHLKAYEQYF. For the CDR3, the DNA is TGTGCCACCAGCCACCTCAAAGCCTACGAGCAGTACTTC.

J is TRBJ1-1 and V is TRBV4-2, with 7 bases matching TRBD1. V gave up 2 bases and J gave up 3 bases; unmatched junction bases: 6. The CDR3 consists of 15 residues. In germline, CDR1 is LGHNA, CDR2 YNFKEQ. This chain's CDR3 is CASSQFRQGDTEAFF. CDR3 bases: TGTGCCAGCAGCCAATTCCGACAGGGAGACACTGAAGCTTTCTTT.

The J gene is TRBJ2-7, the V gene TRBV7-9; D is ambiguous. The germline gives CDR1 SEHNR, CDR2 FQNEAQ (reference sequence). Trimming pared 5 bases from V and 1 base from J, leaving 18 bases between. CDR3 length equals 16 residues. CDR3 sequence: CASSGQGLQYSYEQYF. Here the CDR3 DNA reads TGTGCCAGCAGCGGCCAAGGGCTACAATATTCCTACGAGCAGTACTTC.

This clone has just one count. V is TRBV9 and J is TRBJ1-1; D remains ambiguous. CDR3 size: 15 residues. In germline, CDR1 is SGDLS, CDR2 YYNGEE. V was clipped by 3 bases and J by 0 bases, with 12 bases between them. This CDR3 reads CASSDRQGLNTEAFF. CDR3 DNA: TGTGCCAGCAGCGACCGACAAGGGTTGAACACTGAAGCTTTCTTT.

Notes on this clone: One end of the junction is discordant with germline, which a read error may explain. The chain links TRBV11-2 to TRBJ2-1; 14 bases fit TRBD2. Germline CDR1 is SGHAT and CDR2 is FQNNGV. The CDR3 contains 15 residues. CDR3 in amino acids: CAGSWGLAGVVEQFF. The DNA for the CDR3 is TGTGCCGGCAGCTGGGGACTAGCGGGAGTAGTTGAGCAGTTCTTC. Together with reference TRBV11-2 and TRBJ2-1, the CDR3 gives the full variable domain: EAGVAQSPRYKIIEKRQSVAFWCNPISGHATLYWYQQILGQGPKLLIQFQNNGVVDDSQLPKDRFSAERLKGVDSTLKIQPAKLEDSAVYLCAGSWGLAGVVEQFFGPGTRLTVL.

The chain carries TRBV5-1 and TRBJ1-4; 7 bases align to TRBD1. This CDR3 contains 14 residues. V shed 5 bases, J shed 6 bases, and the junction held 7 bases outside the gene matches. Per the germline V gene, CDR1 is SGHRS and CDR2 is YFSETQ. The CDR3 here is CASSRDRVYEKLFF. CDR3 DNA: TGCGCCAGCAGTAGGGACAGAGTTTATGAAAAACTGTTTTTT.

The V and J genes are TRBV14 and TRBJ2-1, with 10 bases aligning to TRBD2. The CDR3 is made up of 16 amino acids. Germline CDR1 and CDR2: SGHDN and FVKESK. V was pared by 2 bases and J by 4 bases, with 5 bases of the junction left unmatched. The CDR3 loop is CASSQNLAGDYNEQFF. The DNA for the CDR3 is TGTGCCAGCAGCCAAAACCTAGCGGGGGATTACAATGAGCAGTTCTTC.

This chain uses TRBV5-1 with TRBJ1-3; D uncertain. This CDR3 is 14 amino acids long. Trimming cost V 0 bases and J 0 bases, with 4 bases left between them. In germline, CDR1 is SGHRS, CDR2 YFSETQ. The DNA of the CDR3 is TGCGCCAGCAGCTTGGGCAGCTCTGGAAACACCATATATTTT. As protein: CASSLGSSGNTIYF.

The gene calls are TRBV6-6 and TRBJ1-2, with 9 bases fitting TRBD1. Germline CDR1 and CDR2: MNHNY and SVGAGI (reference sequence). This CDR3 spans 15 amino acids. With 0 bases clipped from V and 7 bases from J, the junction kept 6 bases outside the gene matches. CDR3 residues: CASSYSGQGTAGYTF. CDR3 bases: TGTGCCAGCAGTTACTCGGGACAGGGAACAGCTGGCTACACCTTC.

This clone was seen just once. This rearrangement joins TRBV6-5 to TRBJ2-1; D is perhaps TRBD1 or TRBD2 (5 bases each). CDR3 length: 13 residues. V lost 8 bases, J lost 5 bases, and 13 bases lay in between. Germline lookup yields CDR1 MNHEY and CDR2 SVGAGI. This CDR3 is CASGSRDHNEQFF. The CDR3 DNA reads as TGTGCCAGCGGTTCTCGGGACCACAATGAGCAGTTCTTC.

The CDR3 region is CASSQSEGYQPQHF. The CDR3, as DNA: TGCGCCAGCAGCCAATCAGAGGGATATCAGCCCCAGCATTTT. V gene TRBV4-1 combines with J gene TRBJ1-5, with no clear D. The germline gives CDR1 MGHRA, CDR2 YSYEKL. The CDR3 sequence is 14 residues long. The V end lost 2 bases, the J end lost 5 bases, and 10 bases lay between the germline ends.

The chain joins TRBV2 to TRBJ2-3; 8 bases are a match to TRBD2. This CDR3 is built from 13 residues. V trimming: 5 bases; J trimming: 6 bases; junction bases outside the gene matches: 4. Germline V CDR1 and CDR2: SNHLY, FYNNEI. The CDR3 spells CASSPGLGDTQYF. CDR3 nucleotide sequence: TGTGCCAGCAGTCCGGGACTAGGGGATACGCAGTATTTT.

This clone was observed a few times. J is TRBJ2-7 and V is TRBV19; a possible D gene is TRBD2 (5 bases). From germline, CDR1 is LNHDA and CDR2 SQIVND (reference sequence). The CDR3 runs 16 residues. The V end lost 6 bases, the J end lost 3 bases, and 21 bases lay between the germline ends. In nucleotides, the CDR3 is TGTGCCAGTAGAGGGTACAGTGCCGGGGTAGTCTACGAGCAGTACTTC. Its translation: CASRGYSAGVVYEQYF.

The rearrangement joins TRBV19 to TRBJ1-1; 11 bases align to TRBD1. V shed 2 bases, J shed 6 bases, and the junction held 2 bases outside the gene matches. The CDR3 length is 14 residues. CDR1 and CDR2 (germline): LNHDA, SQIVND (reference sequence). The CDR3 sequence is CASSIWTGGSEAFF. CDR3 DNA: TGTGCCAGTAGTATATGGACAGGGGGCTCTGAAGCTTTCTTT. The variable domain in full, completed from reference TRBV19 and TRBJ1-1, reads DGGITQSPKYLFRKEGQNVTLSCEQNLNHDAMYWYRQDPGQGLRLIYYSQIVNDFQKGDIAEGYSVSREKKESFPLTVTSAQKNPTAFYLCASSIWTGGSEAFFGQGTRLTVV.

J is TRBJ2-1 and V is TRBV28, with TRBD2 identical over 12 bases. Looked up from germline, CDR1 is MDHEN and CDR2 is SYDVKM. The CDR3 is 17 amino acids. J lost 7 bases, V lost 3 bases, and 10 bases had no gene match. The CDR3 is CASSLVSSGRAGNEQFF. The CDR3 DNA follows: TGTGCCAGCAGTTTGGTGTCTAGCGGGAGGGCGGGGAATGAGCAGTTCTTC.

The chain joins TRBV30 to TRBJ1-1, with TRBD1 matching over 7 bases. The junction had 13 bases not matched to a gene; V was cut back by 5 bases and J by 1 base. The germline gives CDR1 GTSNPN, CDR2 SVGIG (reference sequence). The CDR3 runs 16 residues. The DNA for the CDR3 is TGTGCCTGGCACAGGGGTGGGTTGATTTGGAACACTGAAGCTTTCTTT. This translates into CAWHRGGLIWNTEAFF.

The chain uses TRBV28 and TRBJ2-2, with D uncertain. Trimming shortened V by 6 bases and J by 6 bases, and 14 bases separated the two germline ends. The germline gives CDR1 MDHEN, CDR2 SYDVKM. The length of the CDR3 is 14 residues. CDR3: CASSVVDMSGELFF. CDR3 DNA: TGTGCCAGCAGCGTAGTAGATATGTCCGGGGAGCTGTTTTTT.

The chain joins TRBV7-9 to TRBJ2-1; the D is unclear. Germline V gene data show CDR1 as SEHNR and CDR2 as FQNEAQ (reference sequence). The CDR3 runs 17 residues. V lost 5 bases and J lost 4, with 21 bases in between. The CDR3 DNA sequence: TGTGCCAGCAGCCGCCTGGACGGATCAAAAACTTACAATGAGCAGTTCTTC. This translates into CASSRLDGSKTYNEQFF.

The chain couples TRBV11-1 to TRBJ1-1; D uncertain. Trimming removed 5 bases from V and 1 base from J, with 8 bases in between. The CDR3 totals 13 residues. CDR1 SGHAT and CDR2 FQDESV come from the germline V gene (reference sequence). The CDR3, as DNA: TGTGCCAGCAGCCCCAGAAGGAACACTGAAGCTTTCTTT. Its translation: CASSPRRNTEAFF.

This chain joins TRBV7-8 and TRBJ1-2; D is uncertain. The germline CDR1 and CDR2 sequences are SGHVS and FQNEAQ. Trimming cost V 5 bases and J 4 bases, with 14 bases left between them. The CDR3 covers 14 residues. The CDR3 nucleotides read TGTGCCAGCAGCCCACCCCCGCCCTCCTATGGCTACACCTTC. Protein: CASSPPPPSYGYTF.

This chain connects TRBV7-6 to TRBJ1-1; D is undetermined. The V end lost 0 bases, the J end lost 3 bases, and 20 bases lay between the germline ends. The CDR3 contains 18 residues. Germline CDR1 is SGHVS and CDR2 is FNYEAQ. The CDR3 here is CASSLALSTHFRDTEAFF. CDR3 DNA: TGTGCCAGCAGCTTAGCGCTAAGCACCCACTTTCGGGACACTGAAGCTTTCTTT.

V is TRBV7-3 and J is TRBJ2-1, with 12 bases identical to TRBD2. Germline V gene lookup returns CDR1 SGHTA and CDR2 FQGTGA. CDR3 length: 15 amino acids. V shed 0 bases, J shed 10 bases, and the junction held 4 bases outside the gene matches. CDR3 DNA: TGTGCCAGCAGCTTAACTCTAGCGGGAGGGGGAGAGCAGTTCTTC. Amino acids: CASSLTLAGGGEQFF.